This TCR beta chain was sequenced in a study of response to subunit inactivated influenza vaccine. With regard to this clonotype: Its specificity is unknown.

Losses at the gene ends were 5 bases for V and 4 bases for J; bases not matched to a gene: 7. Germline CDR1 MNHEY, CDR2 SMNVEV (reference sequence). The CDR3 runs to 14 residues. Whole-study results and caveats: Each seasonal influenza vaccination, the authors suggested, recruits few new T cells.

TCRdb fed the RT-PCR reads into MiXCR, producing one record per CDR3 protein. In the table there are some 800,000 distinct CDR3 sequences, 20% to 25% of which are singletons. J is TRBJ1-2 and V is TRBV27; 7 nucleotides match TRBD1. The TCR sequence derives from a man in his fifties or sixties who received an inactivated influenza vaccine. This specimen was PBMCs from blood, taken about 5 days after vaccination. This CDR3 reads CASSPRNRGYGYTF. The CDR3 DNA sequence: TGTGCCAGCAGTCCTCGGAACAGGGGCTATGGCTACACCTTC.